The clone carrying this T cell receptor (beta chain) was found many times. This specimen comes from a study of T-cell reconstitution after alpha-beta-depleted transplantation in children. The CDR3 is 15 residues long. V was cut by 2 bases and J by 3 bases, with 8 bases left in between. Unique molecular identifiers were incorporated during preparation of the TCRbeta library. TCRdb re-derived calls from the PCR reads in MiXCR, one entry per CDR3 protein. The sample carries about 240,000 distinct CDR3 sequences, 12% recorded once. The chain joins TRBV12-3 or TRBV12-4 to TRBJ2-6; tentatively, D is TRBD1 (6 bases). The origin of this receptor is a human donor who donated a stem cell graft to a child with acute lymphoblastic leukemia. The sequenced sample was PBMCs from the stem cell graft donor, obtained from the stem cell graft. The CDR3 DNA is TGTGCCAGCAGTTTAAGACAGGATGGGGCCAACGTCCTGACTTTC. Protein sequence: CASSLRQDGANVLTF.